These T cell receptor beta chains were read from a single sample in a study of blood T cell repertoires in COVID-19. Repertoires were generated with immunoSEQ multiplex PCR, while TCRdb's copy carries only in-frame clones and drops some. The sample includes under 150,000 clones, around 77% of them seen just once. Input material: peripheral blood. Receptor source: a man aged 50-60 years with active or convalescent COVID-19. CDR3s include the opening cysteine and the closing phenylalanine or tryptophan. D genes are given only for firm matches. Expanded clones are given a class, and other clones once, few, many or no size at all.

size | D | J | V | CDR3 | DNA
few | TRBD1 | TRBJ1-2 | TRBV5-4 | CASSPKGTGNYGYTF | TGTGCCAGCAGCCCGAAGGGGACAGGGAACTATGGCTACACCTTC
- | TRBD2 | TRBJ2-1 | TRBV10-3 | CAIRGTSGRGGEEQFF | TGTGCCATCAGAGGGACTAGCGGGAGGGGGGGGGAAGAGCAGTTCTTC
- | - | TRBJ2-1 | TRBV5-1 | CASSPAGIIYNEQFF | TGCGCCAGCAGCCCGGCCGGGATCATATACAATGAGCAGTTCTTC
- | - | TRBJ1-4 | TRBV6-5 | CASRDTEKLFF | TGTGCCTCCCGGGACACCGAAAAACTGTTTTTT
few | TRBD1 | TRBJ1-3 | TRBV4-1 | CASSQVERTGSGNTIYF | TGCGCCAGCAGCCAAGTTGAGCGGACAGGGTCTGGAAACACCATATATTTT
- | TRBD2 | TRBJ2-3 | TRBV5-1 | CASGWTSGNADTQYF | TGCGCCAGCGGTTGGACTAGCGGGAATGCAGATACGCAGTATTTT
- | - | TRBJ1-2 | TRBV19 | CASSTDRAGIRYTF | TGTGCCAGTAGTACCGACAGAGCCGGTATTCGCTACACCTTC
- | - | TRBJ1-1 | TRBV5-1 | CASSQGGSNTEAFF | TGCGCCAGCAGTCAAGGCGGATCGAACACTGAAGCTTTCTTT
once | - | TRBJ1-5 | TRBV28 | CASSLSSAGFNQPQHF | TGTGCCAGCAGTTTGAGCTCCGCAGGCTTCAATCAGCCCCAGCATTTT
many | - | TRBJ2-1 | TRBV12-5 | CASGHLGPGQQVLAGNEQFF | TGTGCTAGTGGCCACTTGGGTCCGGGACAACAAGTCCTGGCAGGGAATGAGCAGTTCTTC
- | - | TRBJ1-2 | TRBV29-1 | CSVSPGWGGADGYTF | TGCAGCGTCTCGCCGGGATGGGGGGGCGCGGATGGCTACACCTTC
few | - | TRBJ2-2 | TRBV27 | CASSLGGGGYTGELFF | TGTGCCAGCAGTTTAGGAGGGGGCGGGTACACCGGGGAGCTGTTTTTT
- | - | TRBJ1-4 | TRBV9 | CASTRTGTTNEKLFF | TGTGCCAGCACCCGAACCGGGACAACTAATGAAAAACTGTTTTTT
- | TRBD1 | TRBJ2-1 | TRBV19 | CASQGAYEQFF | TGTGCCAGTCAGGGGGCCTATGAGCAGTTCTTC
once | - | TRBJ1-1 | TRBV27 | CASSLSRPNTEAFF | TGTGCCAGCAGTTTATCCAGGCCGAACACTGAAGCTTTCTTT
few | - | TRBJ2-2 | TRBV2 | CASSDSAAKVFF | TGTGCCAGCAGTGACAGCGCGGCCAAGGTGTTTTTT
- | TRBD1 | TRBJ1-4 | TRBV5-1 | CASSPTGISEKLFF | TGCGCCAGCAGCCCGACAGGGATATCTGAAAAACTGTTTTTT
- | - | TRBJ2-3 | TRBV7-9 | CASSRSGGTDTQYF | TGTGCCAGCAGCCGCTCAGGGGGCACAGATACGCAGTATTTT
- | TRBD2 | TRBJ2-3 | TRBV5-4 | CATGLAGVSVDTQYF | TGTGCCACAGGACTAGCGGGAGTTAGTGTGGATACGCAGTATTTT
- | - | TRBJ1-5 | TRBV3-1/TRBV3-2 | CASSHQGANQPQHF | TGTGCCAGCAGCCACCAAGGAGCTAATCAGCCCCAGCATTTT
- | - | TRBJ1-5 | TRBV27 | CASSFSIGQQPQHF | TGTGCCAGCAGTTTCTCTATTGGACAGCAGCCCCAGCATTTT
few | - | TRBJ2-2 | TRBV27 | CASSPPGGLNTGELFF | TGTGCCAGCAGTCCCCCAGGTGGACTAAACACCGGGGAGCTGTTTTTT
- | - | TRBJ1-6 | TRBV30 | CAWTHGKEDSPLHF | TGTGCCTGGACGCACGGGAAAGAGGATTCACCCCTCCACTTT
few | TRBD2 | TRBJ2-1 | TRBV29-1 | CSVELGRERNNEQFF | TGCAGCGTTGAGCTAGGGCGGGAGAGGAACAATGAGCAGTTCTTC
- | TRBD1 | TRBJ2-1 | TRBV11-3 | CASSSLTGGDLIF | TGTGCCAGCAGCTCACTGACAGGGGGCGATCTGATCTTC
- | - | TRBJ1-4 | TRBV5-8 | CASSRAVFYEKLFF | TGTGCCAGCAGCCGAGCGGTGTTTTACGAAAAACTGTTTTTT
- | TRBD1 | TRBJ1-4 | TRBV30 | CAWSSSTGQGGPRRAYWEKLFF | TGTGCCTGGAGTTCTTCAACGGGACAGGGTGGCCCCCGGCGAGCCTACTGGGAAAAACTGTTTTTT
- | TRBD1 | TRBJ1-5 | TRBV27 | CASSPRAGGFNQPQHF | TGTGCCAGCAGTCCCCGGGCAGGGGGATTCAATCAGCCCCAGCATTTT
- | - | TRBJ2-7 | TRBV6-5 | CASSTLTVGAEQYF | TGTGCCAGCAGTACTCTGACAGTGGGCGCCGAGCAGTACTTC
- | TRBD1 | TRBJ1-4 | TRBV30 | CAWSQFPGQGFEKLFF | TGTGCCTGGAGTCAGTTTCCGGGACAGGGGTTTGAAAAACTGTTTTTT
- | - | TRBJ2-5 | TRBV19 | CASSIVREETQYF | TGTGCCAGTAGTATCGTCCGGGAAGAGACCCAGTACTTC
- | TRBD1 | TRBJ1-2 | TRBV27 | CASSLGQGGGYTF | TGTGCCAGCAGTTTGGGACAGGGTGGGGGCTACACCTTC
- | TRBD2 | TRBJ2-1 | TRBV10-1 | CASRPGLGGHEQFF | TGCGCCAGCAGGCCGGGACTAGGAGGACATGAGCAGTTCTTC
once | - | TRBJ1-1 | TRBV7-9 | CASSLPGSEAFF | TGTGCCAGCAGCTTACCAGGGTCTGAAGCTTTCTTT
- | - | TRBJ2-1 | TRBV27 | CASRTPTGTEQFF | TGTGCCAGCAGAACTCCAACAGGGACTGAGCAGTTCTTC
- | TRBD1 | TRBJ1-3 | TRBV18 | CASSPSHPGQGDSGNTIYF | TGTGCCAGCTCACCATCTCATCCGGGACAGGGGGACTCTGGAAACACCATATATTTT
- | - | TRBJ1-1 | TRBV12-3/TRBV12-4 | CASSRSFEAFF | TGTGCCAGCAGTCGGAGTTTTGAAGCTTTCTTT
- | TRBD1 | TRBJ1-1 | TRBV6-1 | CASSVRDRGLLETEAFF | TGTGCCAGCAGTGTCCGGGACAGGGGGTTGCTTGAAACTGAAGCTTTCTTT
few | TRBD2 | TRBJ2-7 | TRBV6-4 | CASSDSLTSCSSYEQYF | TGTGCCAGCAGTGACTCCTTGACTAGCTGCAGCTCCTACGAGCAGTACTTC
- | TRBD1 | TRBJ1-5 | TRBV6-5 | CASTSDRGLNQPQHF | TGTGCCAGCACTTCGGACAGGGGGTTAAATCAGCCCCAGCATTTT
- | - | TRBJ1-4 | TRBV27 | CASSFLESAGEKLFF | TGTGCCAGCAGTTTCCTGGAATCGGCGGGTGAAAAACTGTTTTTT
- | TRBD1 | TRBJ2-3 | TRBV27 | CASSLDRGSTDTQYF | TGTGCCAGCAGTCTCGACAGGGGGAGCACAGATACGCAGTATTTT
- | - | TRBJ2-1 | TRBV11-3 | CASSPPLRGEQFF | TGTGCCAGCAGCCCTCCACTACGGGGTGAGCAGTTCTTC
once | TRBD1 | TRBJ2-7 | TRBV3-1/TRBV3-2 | CASSYRDRGHEQYF | TGTGCCAGCAGCTACCGGGACAGGGGCCACGAGCAGTACTTC
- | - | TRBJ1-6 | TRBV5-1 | CASSLGDISNSPLHF | TGCGCCAGCAGCTTGGGGGACATATCTAATTCACCCCTCCACTTT
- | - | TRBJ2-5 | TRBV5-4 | CASSPQAGPEETQYF | TGTGCCAGCAGCCCGCAGGCAGGCCCGGAAGAGACCCAGTACTTC
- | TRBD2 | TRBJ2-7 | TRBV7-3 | CASSPAPGGYYEQYF | TGTGCCAGCAGCCCCGCACCGGGGGGGTACTACGAGCAGTACTTC
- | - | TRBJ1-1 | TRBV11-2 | CASSPGADTEAFF | TGTGCCAGCAGCCCAGGGGCGGACACTGAAGCTTTCTTT
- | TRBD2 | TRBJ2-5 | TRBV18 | CASSRELRETQYF | TGTGCCAGCTCGCGGGAGTTAAGAGAGACCCAGTACTTC
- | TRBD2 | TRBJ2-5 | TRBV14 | CASSQDVSTSGKGETQYF | TGTGCCAGCAGCCAAGATGTCTCGACTAGCGGGAAGGGAGAGACCCAGTACTTC
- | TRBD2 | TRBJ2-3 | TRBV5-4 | CASSWTSGRASTDTQYF | TGTGCCAGCAGCTGGACTAGCGGGAGGGCGTCCACAGATACGCAGTATTTT
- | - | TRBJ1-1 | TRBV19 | CASAHRASEAFF | TGTGCCAGCGCCCACAGGGCCTCAGAAGCTTTCTTT
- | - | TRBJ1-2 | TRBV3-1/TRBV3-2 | CASSQDARANYGYTF | TGTGCCAGCAGCCAAGATGCCAGGGCTAACTATGGCTACACCTTC